This entry lists 5 T cell receptor beta chains sequenced from one sample in a study of blood T cell repertoires in COVID-19. Profiling relied on immunoSEQ multiplex PCR, and the TCRdb table lists in-frame clones only, not all of them. The profile shows 140,000 to 150,000 clones, 84% of them singletons. Sample: PBMCs or T cells enriched from blood (not recorded which). The source of these receptors is a woman in her forties or fifties who had been exposed to COVID-19.

This clone was seen once. The chain has TRBV14 and TRBJ2-4, with 9 bases fitting TRBD1. V shed 2 bases, J shed 11 bases, and the junction held 7 bases outside the gene matches. The germline CDR1 and CDR2 sequences are SGHDN and FVKESK. This CDR3 spans 14 amino acids. As DNA, the CDR3 is TGTGCCAGCAGCCAAAAAACCGGGACAGGGTTTCAGTACTTC. This encodes CASSQKTGTGFQYF.

The rearrangement joins TRBV7-2 to TRBJ1-1; D might be TRBD1 (6 bases). V was pared by 4 bases and J by 1 base, with 19 bases between. The CDR3 has 17 residues. Germline V gene data show CDR1 as SGHTA and CDR2 as FQGNSA. CDR3 DNA: TGTGCCAGCAGCTACCAGGGGCGCCACTACTCGAACACTGAAGCTTTCTTT. It yields the protein CASSYQGRHYSNTEAFF.

The rearrangement joins TRBV9 to TRBJ1-2; D may be TRBD1 (5 bases). V was cut by 0 bases and J by 6 bases, with 9 bases left in between. CDR1 is SGDLS and CDR2 is YYNGEE in the germline V gene. This CDR3 is 13 amino acids long. DNA for the CDR3: TGTGCCAGCAGCGTAGAGGGGAGGGATGGCTACACCTTC. It specifies CASSVEGRDGYTF.

This clone showed up just a few times. The chain has TRBV11-2 and TRBJ2-3; TRBD2 matches 13 bases. Per germline, CDR1 SGHAT and CDR2 FQNNGV. V lost 5 bases and J lost 0; bases outside the gene matches: 8. The CDR3 sequence is 18 residues long. CDR3 DNA: TGTGCCAGCAGCCCGACTAGCGGGAGGTCCATCAGCACAGATACGCAGTATTTT. As protein: CASSPTSGRSISTDTQYF.

This clone was counted a few times. This chain uses TRBV18 with TRBJ1-2; D might be TRBD1 (5 bases). The CDR3 is 13 residues long. Trimming removed 6 bases at V and 0 bases at J, with 8 bases between. The V gene's germline CDR1 is KGHSH and CDR2 LQKENI. The CDR3 nucleotides read TGTGCCAGCTCTAGGGACTCTAACTATGGCTACACCTTC. It codes for CASSRDSNYGYTF.